This T cell receptor (beta chain) was found in a study of T cell repertoires in cytomegalovirus infection. For the study at large: Public TCR beta signatures indicated both CMV infection and matching HLA type.

Study-wide points: CMV-specific HLA-C-restricted TCR beta clonotypes dominated the ex vivo response.

Turning to this clonotype: No antigen is known for it.

TCRdb redid the calling of the reads with MiXCR, one entry per CDR3 protein. The sample lists approximately 350,000 distinct CDR3 sequences, about 35% seen once, with less than 15% in the top ten. The sequencing here drew on cultured PBMCs, taken from culture after CMV antigen stimulation. This TCR came from a human donor in good health (CMV status not recorded). Some clones in this sample may be carry-over from other donors' samples.

In DNA form, the CDR3 reads TGTGCCATTTCAAACAGCGGGGGAGGAGGGTACAATGAGCAGTTCTTC. Its protein is CAISNSGGGGYNEQFF. The chain uses TRBV19 and TRBJ2-1, with TRBD2 matching over 8 bases. Germline assignment: CDR1 LNHDA and CDR2 SQIVND (reference sequence). V shed 10 bases and J 4 bases; nucleotides not matched to a gene: 15. This CDR3 has 16 amino acids.